These T cell receptor beta chains were read from a single sample in a study of blood T cells in healthy people across ages. Using its own MiXCR run on the 5' RACE reads, TCRdb lists one record per CDR3 protein. This repertoire shows 850,000 to 1,300,000 distinct CDR3 sequences, 35% to 50% found once; its top ten account for 18%. Source material: blood. All receptors derive from a woman between 55 and 75 years old in good health. CDR3s include the opening cysteine and the closing phenylalanine or tryptophan. Fields, in order: J gene, D gene, V gene, clone size, CDR3 protein, CDR3 DNA. The D gene is left open where the match is weak. The size field is filled for only some rows; it gives once, few, many or a size class.

j_gene: TRBJ2-1; d_gene: -; v_gene: TRBV12-3/TRBV12-4; abundance: -; CDR3aa: CATFPGFF; CDR3nt: TGTGCCACGTTCCCCGGGTTCTTC
j_gene: TRBJ2-1; d_gene: TRBD2; v_gene: TRBV28; abundance: many; CDR3aa: CASSPPGLAGYNEQFF; CDR3nt: TGTGCCAGCAGTCCCCCGGGACTAGCGGGGTACAATGAGCAGTTCTTC
j_gene: TRBJ1-5; d_gene: -; v_gene: TRBV27; abundance: -; CDR3aa: CASGKGYGNQPQHF; CDR3nt: TGTGCCAGCGGCAAGGGTTACGGCAATCAGCCCCAGCATTTT
j_gene: TRBJ2-1; d_gene: -; v_gene: TRBV20-1; abundance: once; CDR3aa: CSASTPGMGGISYNEQFF; CDR3nt: TGCAGTGCTAGTACGCCGGGCATGGGGGGAATCTCCTACAATGAGCAGTTCTTC
j_gene: TRBJ2-4; d_gene: -; v_gene: TRBV10-2; abundance: -; CDR3aa: CASSPAGAVDIQYF; CDR3nt: TGCGCCAGCAGCCCGGCAGGGGCGGTGGACATTCAGTACTTC
j_gene: TRBJ2-3; d_gene: -; v_gene: TRBV12-3/TRBV12-4; abundance: -; CDR3aa: CASSNDSGLSTDTQYF; CDR3nt: TGTGCCAGCAGTAACGACAGCGGGTTAAGCACAGATACGCAGTATTTT
j_gene: TRBJ2-4; d_gene: -; v_gene: TRBV11-2; abundance: -; CDR3aa: CASSLVGISAKNIQYF; CDR3nt: TGTGCCAGCAGCTTAGTGGGAATCTCGGCCAAAAACATTCAGTACTTC
j_gene: TRBJ1-2; d_gene: -; v_gene: TRBV4-1; abundance: -; CDR3aa: CASSQPAIGSGSYGYTF; CDR3nt: TGCGCCAGCAGCCAACCCGCGATTGGGTCGGGAAGCTATGGCTACACCTTC
j_gene: TRBJ2-6; d_gene: TRBD1; v_gene: TRBV30; abundance: few; CDR3aa: CAWSDGQGGSGANVLTF; CDR3nt: TGTGCCTGGAGCGACGGACAGGGGGGTTCTGGGGCCAACGTCCTGACTTTC
j_gene: TRBJ1-1; d_gene: TRBD1; v_gene: TRBV6-5; abundance: -; CDR3aa: CASSSERTGEAFF; CDR3nt: TGTGCCAGCAGTTCCGAACGGACAGGTGAAGCTTTCTTT
j_gene: TRBJ2-7; d_gene: -; v_gene: TRBV10-3; abundance: few; CDR3aa: CATAPNPGPSYEQYF; CDR3nt: TGTGCCACCGCGCCAAACCCCGGTCCCTCCTACGAGCAGTACTTC
j_gene: TRBJ2-1; d_gene: -; v_gene: TRBV28; abundance: -; CDR3aa: CASSLYFGLDNEQFF; CDR3nt: TGTGCCAGCAGTTTATATTTCGGTCTAGACAATGAGCAGTTCTTC
j_gene: TRBJ2-3; d_gene: TRBD2; v_gene: TRBV6-4; abundance: -; CDR3aa: CASSWREGDTQYF; CDR3nt: TGTGCCAGCAGTTGGCGGGAGGGGGATACGCAGTATTTT
j_gene: TRBJ2-1; d_gene: TRBD2; v_gene: TRBV2; abundance: few; CDR3aa: CASSVLLAGGSEQFF; CDR3nt: TGTGCCAGCAGTGTACTACTAGCGGGAGGGTCTGAGCAGTTCTTC
j_gene: TRBJ2-7; d_gene: -; v_gene: TRBV7-2; abundance: few; CDR3aa: CASSTHRGGVGASSYEQYF; CDR3nt: TGTGCCAGCAGCACGCATAGGGGGGGCGTTGGGGCGAGCTCCTACGAGCAGTACTTC
j_gene: TRBJ1-1; d_gene: TRBD1; v_gene: TRBV5-1; abundance: -; CDR3aa: CASSYGTDKNTEAFF; CDR3nt: TGCGCCAGCAGCTATGGGACAGACAAGAACACTGAAGCTTTCTTT
j_gene: TRBJ2-4; d_gene: -; v_gene: TRBV11-2; abundance: -; CDR3aa: CASSLDPGSKNIQYF; CDR3nt: TGTGCCAGCAGCTTAGATCCAGGGTCCAAAAACATTCAGTACTTC
j_gene: TRBJ2-7; d_gene: -; v_gene: TRBV27; abundance: -; CDR3aa: CASRGISYEQYF; CDR3nt: TGTGCCAGCAGGGGGATTTCCTACGAGCAGTACTTC
j_gene: TRBJ2-1; d_gene: TRBD2; v_gene: TRBV10-1; abundance: -; CDR3aa: CASSELGGDHNEQFF; CDR3nt: TGCGCCAGCAGTGAGCTCGGGGGGGACCACAATGAGCAGTTCTTC
j_gene: TRBJ2-3; d_gene: TRBD2; v_gene: TRBV11-2; abundance: -; CDR3aa: CASSLRGTSSIADTQYF; CDR3nt: TGTGCCAGCAGCCTAAGGGGGACTAGCTCGATCGCAGATACGCAGTATTTT
j_gene: TRBJ2-1; d_gene: -; v_gene: TRBV9; abundance: -; CDR3aa: CASHYNEQFF; CDR3nt: TGTGCCAGCCACTACAATGAGCAGTTCTTC
j_gene: TRBJ2-1; d_gene: TRBD2; v_gene: TRBV7-9; abundance: -; CDR3aa: CASSSGTSGEQFF; CDR3nt: TGTGCCAGCAGCAGTGGGACTAGCGGCGAGCAGTTCTTC
j_gene: TRBJ2-7; d_gene: TRBD1; v_gene: TRBV25-1; abundance: -; CDR3aa: CASSEYGTDSYEQYF; CDR3nt: TGTGCCAGCAGTGAATATGGGACAGACTCCTACGAGCAGTACTTC
j_gene: TRBJ2-5; d_gene: -; v_gene: TRBV4-3; abundance: -; CDR3aa: CASSLQTGAQETQYF; CDR3nt: TGCGCCAGCAGCCTTCAGACGGGAGCCCAAGAGACCCAGTACTTC
j_gene: TRBJ1-4; d_gene: -; v_gene: TRBV25-1; abundance: -; CDR3aa: CASRRGREKLFF; CDR3nt: TGTGCCAGCAGGAGGGGGAGGGAAAAACTGTTTTTT
j_gene: TRBJ2-7; d_gene: -; v_gene: TRBV20-1; abundance: -; CDR3aa: CSARDNSNEQYF; CDR3nt: TGCAGTGCTAGAGATAACAGCAATGAGCAGTACTTC
j_gene: TRBJ2-7; d_gene: -; v_gene: TRBV3-1; abundance: -; CDR3aa: CASSQGRNYEQYF; CDR3nt: TGTGCCAGCAGCCAAGGGCGGAACTACGAGCAGTACTTC
j_gene: TRBJ2-5; d_gene: -; v_gene: TRBV27; abundance: -; CDR3aa: CASNFGATQYF; CDR3nt: TGTGCCAGCAATTTTGGGGCGACCCAGTACTTC
j_gene: TRBJ2-3; d_gene: -; v_gene: TRBV10-3; abundance: -; CDR3aa: CAISVLSTDTQYF; CDR3nt: TGTGCCATCAGCGTTCTTAGCACAGATACGCAGTATTTT
j_gene: TRBJ2-7; d_gene: TRBD2; v_gene: TRBV12-3/TRBV12-4; abundance: few; CDR3aa: CASKGLATDEQYF; CDR3nt: TGTGCCAGCAAGGGACTAGCGACGGACGAGCAGTACTTC
j_gene: TRBJ2-7; d_gene: -; v_gene: TRBV3-1; abundance: -; CDR3aa: CASSQDRQPTYEQYF; CDR3nt: TGTGCCAGCAGCCAAGATAGACAGCCCACCTACGAGCAGTACTTC
j_gene: TRBJ2-5; d_gene: -; v_gene: TRBV20-1; abundance: few; CDR3aa: CSAPRTAKVAATQETQYF; CDR3nt: TGCAGTGCTCCTCGAACTGCGAAGGTAGCTGCTACACAAGAGACCCAGTACTTC
j_gene: TRBJ2-6; d_gene: TRBD1; v_gene: TRBV30; abundance: -; CDR3aa: CAWSWRTGFSGANVLTF; CDR3nt: TGTGCCTGGAGTTGGAGGACAGGGTTCTCTGGGGCCAACGTCCTGACTTTC
j_gene: TRBJ2-1; d_gene: TRBD2; v_gene: TRBV6-4; abundance: few; CDR3aa: CASRRGLADNEQFF; CDR3nt: TGTGCCAGCAGGAGGGGACTAGCGGACAATGAGCAGTTCTTC
j_gene: TRBJ1-4; d_gene: -; v_gene: TRBV11-2; abundance: few; CDR3aa: CASSSIRVRDEKLFF; CDR3nt: TGTGCCAGCAGCTCGATCCGGGTGAGGGATGAAAAACTGTTTTTT
j_gene: TRBJ1-4; d_gene: -; v_gene: TRBV4-1; abundance: -; CDR3aa: CASSQRETSNEKLFF; CDR3nt: TGCGCCAGCAGCCAGAGGGAGACCTCCAACGAAAAACTGTTTTTT
j_gene: TRBJ2-5; d_gene: -; v_gene: TRBV9; abundance: few; CDR3aa: CASSSSPGSQETQYF; CDR3nt: TGTGCCAGCAGCTCCTCCCCAGGGTCCCAAGAGACCCAGTACTTC
j_gene: TRBJ1-1; d_gene: -; v_gene: TRBV12-3/TRBV12-4; abundance: few; CDR3aa: CASSTTGSTEAFF; CDR3nt: TGTGCCAGCAGTACTACGGGGAGCACTGAAGCTTTCTTT
j_gene: TRBJ2-7; d_gene: TRBD2; v_gene: TRBV4-2; abundance: -; CDR3aa: CASSQDLSGGVLEQYF; CDR3nt: TGTGCCAGCAGCCAAGATCTTAGCGGGGGTGTTCTGGAGCAGTACTTC
j_gene: TRBJ2-5; d_gene: -; v_gene: TRBV7-8; abundance: -; CDR3aa: CASSLGPYAETQYF; CDR3nt: TGTGCCAGCAGCTTAGGTCCGTATGCGGAGACCCAGTACTTC
j_gene: TRBJ2-1; d_gene: -; v_gene: TRBV5-1; abundance: -; CDR3aa: CASSGGTVNEQFF; CDR3nt: TGCGCCAGCAGCGGGGGGACAGTCAATGAGCAGTTCTTC
j_gene: TRBJ2-1; d_gene: TRBD2; v_gene: TRBV7-9; abundance: -; CDR3aa: CASSSGLAVGEQFF; CDR3nt: TGTGCCAGCAGCTCGGGACTAGCGGTGGGTGAGCAGTTCTTC
j_gene: TRBJ2-3; d_gene: -; v_gene: TRBV7-6; abundance: few; CDR3aa: CASSQTVVEDTQYF; CDR3nt: TGTGCCAGCAGCCAGACAGTAGTAGAAGATACGCAGTATTTT
j_gene: TRBJ1-1; d_gene: TRBD1; v_gene: TRBV2; abundance: once; CDR3aa: CASREDRGYTEAFF; CDR3nt: TGTGCCAGCAGGGAGGACAGGGGTTACACTGAAGCTTTCTTT
j_gene: TRBJ2-1; d_gene: -; v_gene: TRBV5-6; abundance: -; CDR3aa: CASSLYWASEYNEQFF; CDR3nt: TGTGCCAGCAGCTTGTATTGGGCTAGCGAATACAATGAGCAGTTCTTC
j_gene: TRBJ2-5; d_gene: -; v_gene: TRBV11-2; abundance: -; CDR3aa: CASSLVTGGRRTQYF; CDR3nt: TGTGCCAGCAGCTTAGTCACCGGGGGACGTCGGACCCAGTACTTC
j_gene: TRBJ2-7; d_gene: TRBD2; v_gene: TRBV6-2/TRBV6-3; abundance: -; CDR3aa: CATGTSGYPYEQYF; CDR3nt: TGTGCCACCGGGACTAGCGGGTACCCCTACGAGCAGTACTTC
j_gene: TRBJ2-6; d_gene: TRBD2; v_gene: TRBV20-1; abundance: few; CDR3aa: CSAAPGLVTSGANVLTF; CDR3nt: TGCAGTGCAGCGCCGGGACTAGTCACCTCTGGGGCCAACGTCCTGACTTTC
j_gene: TRBJ2-5; d_gene: -; v_gene: TRBV20-1; abundance: few; CDR3aa: CSARLGGETQYF; CDR3nt: TGCAGTGCTAGGTTAGGGGGAGAGACCCAGTACTTC
j_gene: TRBJ2-5; d_gene: -; v_gene: TRBV9; abundance: -; CDR3aa: CASNHSPQGWETQYF; CDR3nt: TGTGCCAGCAACCACTCTCCACAGGGCTGGGAGACCCAGTACTTC
j_gene: TRBJ2-1; d_gene: -; v_gene: TRBV6-5; abundance: -; CDR3aa: CASSYRLSHEQFF; CDR3nt: TGTGCCAGCAGTTATCGGTTATCCCATGAGCAGTTCTTC
j_gene: TRBJ2-3; d_gene: -; v_gene: TRBV20-1; abundance: -; CDR3aa: CSAIQGWGEDTQYF; CDR3nt: TGCAGTGCTATTCAGGGGTGGGGTGAAGATACGCAGTATTTT
j_gene: TRBJ2-1; d_gene: TRBD2; v_gene: TRBV20-1; abundance: -; CDR3aa: CSASGGKGTGTSINEQFF; CDR3nt: TGCAGTGCTAGTGGGGGAAAGGGAACCGGGACTAGCATAAATGAGCAGTTCTTC
j_gene: TRBJ2-7; d_gene: -; v_gene: TRBV20-1; abundance: -; CDR3aa: CSARGGRRSSYEQYF; CDR3nt: TGCAGTGCTAGAGGGGGACGGCGAAGCTCCTACGAGCAGTACTTC
j_gene: TRBJ2-7; d_gene: -; v_gene: TRBV25-1; abundance: -; CDR3aa: CASSEYGLAGEQYF; CDR3nt: TGTGCCAGCAGTGAATACGGGCTCGCGGGCGAGCAGTACTTC
j_gene: TRBJ2-1; d_gene: TRBD2; v_gene: TRBV5-1; abundance: once; CDR3aa: CASRRTGLAGESRNEQFF; CDR3nt: TGCGCCAGCAGACGTACGGGACTAGCGGGAGAATCTCGCAATGAGCAGTTCTTC
j_gene: TRBJ2-7; d_gene: TRBD1; v_gene: TRBV15; abundance: few; CDR3aa: CATSRPKGQPSDEQYF; CDR3nt: TGTGCCACCAGCAGACCTAAGGGACAGCCGTCCGACGAGCAGTACTTC
j_gene: TRBJ2-1; d_gene: -; v_gene: TRBV20-1; abundance: few; CDR3aa: CSAEQPYSYNEQFF; CDR3nt: TGCAGTGCGGAACAGCCCTACTCCTACAATGAGCAGTTCTTC
j_gene: TRBJ2-3; d_gene: -; v_gene: TRBV2; abundance: -; CDR3aa: CASSEEVVPDTQYF; CDR3nt: TGTGCCAGCAGTGAAGAGGTGGTTCCAGATACGCAGTATTTT
j_gene: TRBJ1-5; d_gene: -; v_gene: TRBV4-1; abundance: -; CDR3aa: CASSLTVGYQQPQHF; CDR3nt: TGCGCCAGCAGCCTCACGGTAGGGTATCAGCAGCCCCAGCATTTT